These 19 T cell receptor beta chains originate from one sample sequenced in a study of T cell repertoires in aging, cancer and after chemotherapy. Amplification of TCR beta used genomic DNA extracted from peripheral blood. A mixed TRB-A/B primer pool amplified rearranged TRB by multiplex touch-down PCR. TCRdb re-derived calls from the multiplex PCR reads in MiXCR, one entry per CDR3 protein. The sample lists about 10,000 distinct CDR3 sequences, 20% to 30% occurring once. The sequenced sample was blood. All receptors come from a human donor in good health.

The J gene is TRBJ2-7, the V gene TRBV20-1; 7 bases match TRBD2. The germline CDR1 and CDR2 sequences are DFQATT and SNEGSKA (reference sequence). V was clipped by 7 bases and J by 6 bases; unmatched bases: 9. The CDR3 extends over 12 amino acids. This CDR3 reads CSDKRLASEQYF. CDR3 sequence (DNA): TGCAGTGACAAAAGACTAGCTAGCGAGCAGTACTTC.

This clonotype is medium-sized. The CDR3 region has the DNA TGTGCCAGTAGTATGGGCAGGGGATGGACTGAAGCTTTCTTT. Protein: CASSMGRGWTEAFF. The chain recombines TRBV19 with TRBJ1-1, with a possible D match to TRBD1 (6 bases). The CDR3 sequence is 14 residues long. The V gene lost 3 bases and the J gene lost 5 bases, with 13 bases spanning the gap. The germline gives CDR1 LNHDA, CDR2 SQIVND (reference sequence).

This clonotype came up a few times. V gene TRBV10-3 combines with J gene TRBJ1-6; possibly TRBD1 for D (6 bases). Trimming removed 6 bases at V and 5 bases at J, with 14 bases between. The CDR3 totals 15 residues. Germline assignment: CDR1 ENHRY and CDR2 SYGVKD. The CDR3 reads CAIRPSGANNSPLHF. The DNA for the CDR3 is TGTGCCATCAGGCCCTCGGGGGCGAATAATTCACCCCTCCACTTT.

This clonotype was counted a few times. This chain joins TRBV24-1 and TRBJ1-5; 7 bases map to TRBD1. Germline-derived CDR1 and CDR2 are KGHDR and SFDVKD. The J segment lost 4 bases and the V segment lost 3 bases, leaving 11 bases of the junction unmatched. The CDR3 loop spans 17 amino acids. In nucleotides, the CDR3 is TGTGCCACCAGTGATGCCTCAGGGGGAGTTGGAAATCAGCCCCAGCATTTT. It translates to CATSDASGGVGNQPQHF.

This clonotype has more than one count but fewer than ten. The V and J genes are TRBV7-3 and TRBJ2-2; D is uncertain. Per germline, CDR1 SGHTA and CDR2 FQGTGA. V lost 1 base and J 4 bases, leaving 4 bases between the germline ends. This CDR3 is 13 amino acids long. CDR3 amino acids: CASSLMGTGELFF. CDR3 sequence (DNA): TGTGCCAGCAGCTTAATGGGCACCGGGGAGCTGTTTTTT.

This chain uses TRBV7-3 with TRBJ1-2; D is unresolved. Germline values: CDR1 SGHTA, CDR2 FQGTGA. V was cut by 6 bases and J by 2 bases, with 16 bases left in between. This CDR3 contains 15 residues. As DNA, the CDR3 is TGTGCCAGCAGTGAAGCGCAGGCACTGAACTATGGCTACACCTTC. It specifies CASSEAQALNYGYTF.

This clonotype has a handful of counts. CDR3 nucleotide sequence: TGTGCCAGCAGTTTAGGGGCTTATTTAGGGGGCAAAAACATTCAGTACTTC. This gives the protein CASSLGAYLGGKNIQYF. The J gene is TRBJ2-4, the V gene TRBV27, with a possible D match to TRBD1 (6 bases). The V gene's germline CDR1 is MNHEY and CDR2 SMNVEV (reference sequence). Trimming stripped 2 bases from V and 3 bases from J, with 17 bases between. The CDR3 covers 17 residues.

The V and J genes are TRBV20-1 and TRBJ2-3; 7 bases are a match to TRBD1. Trimming at V came to 4 bases and at J to 5 bases, leaving 6 bases not matched to a gene. This CDR3 has 13 residues. In germline, CDR1 is DFQATT, CDR2 SNEGSKA (reference sequence). CDR3 amino acids: CSATLGGGDTQYF. In nucleotides, the CDR3 is TGCAGTGCTACCCTAGGGGGCGGAGATACGCAGTATTTT.

This chain joins TRBV30 and TRBJ2-7; TRBD1 is a possible D gene (6 bases). This CDR3 is 15 amino acids long. In germline, CDR1 is GTSNPN, CDR2 SVGIG (reference sequence). Trimming shortened V by 2 bases and J by 3 bases, and 17 bases separated the two germline ends. The CDR3 is CAWSSPPGTLYEQYF. The DNA of the CDR3 is TGTGCCTGGAGTTCCCCGCCGGGGACACTCTACGAGCAGTACTTC.

This clonotype showed up just a few times. The chain recombines TRBV15 with TRBJ1-2, with TRBD1 matching over 9 bases. V trimming: 0 bases; J trimming: 7 bases; junction bases outside the gene matches: 6. This CDR3 has 15 amino acids. Looked up from germline, CDR1 is LNHNV and CDR2 is YYDKDF (reference sequence). The CDR3 loop is CATSRDPTGGSGYTF. Here the CDR3 DNA reads TGTGCCACCAGCAGAGATCCTACAGGGGGCTCTGGCTACACCTTC.

The CDR3 loop reads CASSPRQSQSYEQYF. Written as DNA, the CDR3 is TGTGCCAGCTCACCTCGACAGAGCCAATCATACGAGCAGTACTTC. The V and J genes are TRBV18 and TRBJ2-7, with D perhaps TRBD1 (5 bases). Germline CDR1 is KGHSH and CDR2 is LQKENI. This CDR3 is 15 amino acids long. V dropped 3 bases and J dropped 4 bases, with 16 bases sitting between them.

This clonotype was observed a few times. The chain couples TRBV15 to TRBJ1-1; D gene unclear. Germline CDR1 reads LNHNV; CDR2 reads YYDKDF (reference sequence). This CDR3 region has 13 residues. The ends were cut back, 4 bases at V and 5 bases at J, with 11 bases in the middle. Here the CDR3 DNA reads TGTGCCACCAGCACCCGTCCGGGGACTGAAGCTTTCTTT. Protein product: CATSTRPGTEAFF.

In its sample, this clonotype is medium-sized. The rearrangement joins TRBV7-6 to TRBJ2-1; tentatively, D is TRBD2 (5 bases). This CDR3 contains 14 residues. Trimming pared 5 bases from V and 3 bases from J, leaving 11 bases between. Germline loops: CDR1 SGHVS, CDR2 FNYEAQ. CDR3 loop: CASSQPEDYNEQFF. CDR3 nucleotide sequence: TGTGCCAGCAGCCAACCGGAGGACTACAATGAGCAGTTCTTC.

This clonotype showed up just a few times. The rearrangement joins TRBV11-2 to TRBJ1-6, with D unresolved. This CDR3 region has 16 residues. Germline-derived CDR1 and CDR2 are SGHAT and FQNNGV. V was cut by 5 bases and J by 4 bases, with 15 bases left in between. As DNA, the CDR3 is TGTGCCAGCAGCCCCGAGTTCGGCAGTTATAATTCACCCCTCCACTTT. This gives the protein CASSPEFGSYNSPLHF.

The chain couples TRBV28 to TRBJ2-1, with 9 nucleotides matching TRBD2. The V gene end was trimmed by 6 bases and the J gene end by 6 bases; junction bases not matched to a gene: 9. The V gene's germline CDR1 is MDHEN and CDR2 SYDVKM. CDR3 length: 15 residues. The CDR3 spells CASRDVAGEFNEQFF. The CDR3 DNA follows: TGTGCCAGCAGAGACGTAGCGGGAGAATTCAATGAGCAGTTCTTC.

This clonotype has a handful of counts. V gene TRBV6-6 combines with J gene TRBJ2-2, with TRBD2 identical over 11 bases. CDR3 length: 17 residues. Trimming took 0 bases from V and 7 from J; bases not matched to a gene: 7. CDR1 is MNHNY and CDR2 is SVGAGI in the germline V gene (reference sequence). This chain's CDR3 is CASSYSPLAGAGGELFF. As DNA, the CDR3 is TGTGCCAGCAGTTACTCCCCACTAGCGGGAGCTGGCGGGGAGCTGTTTTTT.

The chain carries TRBV11-2 and TRBJ2-2, with D possibly TRBD2 on 5 matching bases. This CDR3 region has 15 residues. Germline CDR1 and CDR2: SGHAT and FQNNGV. V lost 6 bases and J 4 bases, leaving 15 bases between the germline ends. The CDR3 loop reads CASRAGWGATGELFF. CDR3 coding DNA: TGTGCCAGCAGGGCCGGTTGGGGAGCCACCGGGGAGCTGTTTTTT.

By share of the sample, this clonotype is medium-sized. The chain carries TRBV6-1 and TRBJ2-1, with 7 bases identical to TRBD2. The germline gives CDR1 MNHNS, CDR2 SASEGT. Unmatched junction bases numbered 6, after V lost 3 bases and J lost 4 bases. CDR3 length: 15 amino acids. This CDR3 is CASSDMGGSYNEQFF. The CDR3 DNA is TGTGCCAGCAGTGACATGGGGGGGTCGTACAATGAGCAGTTCTTC.

This clonotype was detected a few times. The rearrangement uses TRBV5-4 and TRBJ1-1, with unresolved D. Germline V CDR1 and CDR2: SGHNT, YYREEE (reference sequence). The CDR3 extends over 13 amino acids. Trimming removed 0 bases at V and 6 bases at J, with 9 bases between. The CDR3 nucleotides are TGTGCCAGCAGCTTGGCCACTAGACCTGAAGCTTTCTTT. Its protein product is CASSLATRPEAFF.